Reported below is one TCR beta chain. Its antigen remains unidentified. The germline V gene has CDR1 DFQATT and CDR2 SNEGSKA (reference sequence). This CDR3 comprises 14 residues. Trimming removed 4 bases from V and 2 bases from J; junction bases left unmatched: 5. The study sequenced cultured CD4+ T cell DNA using the Oncomine TCR Beta short-read assay. After culture, CD4+ T cells served as the source for genomic DNA extraction. MiXCR, run by TCRdb on the PCR reads, gives a single entry per CDR3 protein. The sample includes tens of thousands of distinct CDR3 sequences, around 42% of them seen just once. Described time point: late sampling 161 to 241 days after vaccination in three convalescent patients. The sample's treatment: roughly ten-day PBMC culture with coronavirus spike peptide pools or control peptides (ViraFEST assay). This specimen comes from a study of vaccination and CD4 T cells after COVID-19. In the study overall: Participants were administered two doses of either the BNT162b2 or the mRNA-1273 vaccine.

The rearrangement uses TRBV20-1 and TRBJ2-7, with 10 bases that match TRBD2. The source is a human donor who had recovered from COVID-19. The specimen comprised CD4+ T cells from blood, cultured in vitro, sampled about 7 months after SARS-CoV-2 vaccination. CDR3 loop: CSAITSGNTYEQYF. CDR3 bases: TGCAGTGCTATTACTAGCGGGAATACCTACGAGCAGTACTTC.